This paragraph reports one T cell receptor (beta chain). The target antigen is unknown. The data originate from a study of T cells in Graves' hyperthyroidism and ophthalmopathy. Study in general: At the time of initial diagnosis and before any treatment, peripheral blood was collected.

From RNA transcripts, TCR beta CDR3 regions were amplified. First-round RT-PCR targeting the TCR CDR3 was performed with the HTBI primer set. From the multiplex PCR reads, TCRdb called clonotypes with MiXCR, one entry per CDR3 protein. The sample carries about 350,000 distinct CDR3 sequences, roughly an eighth recorded once. The V and J ends lost 9 bases and 3 bases respectively, with 8 bases between them. Germline CDR1 and CDR2: LNHDA and SQIVND (reference sequence). The CDR3 contains 12 residues. The PBMCs were taken from more than 8 ml of fresh peripheral blood. Study-wide points: A median approximately 6.5 months before onset, the model predicted ophthalmopathy. Researchers report that a 13 V-J model separated ophthalmopathy from stable hyperthyroidism.

The sequenced sample consisted of blood. The chain combines TRBV19 with TRBJ2-2; no clear D gene. The source of this sequence is a woman in her 40s with Graves' ophthalmopathy. The CDR3: CASQWDTGELFF. CDR3 sequence (DNA): TGTGCCAGCCAGTGGGACACCGGGGAGCTGTTTTTT.